Described below is a single T cell receptor beta chain sequence and its context. CDR1 and CDR2 from the germline V gene are LGHNA and YSLEER. The V and J ends lost 0 bases and 2 bases, in that order; junction bases with no gene match: 6. The CDR3 has 17 amino acids. The data were obtained in a study of blood T cells in healthy people across ages. Alongside a J-beta primer mix, a sample-barcoded 5' primer served in a second PCR lasting roughly 6 to 11 cycles. One entry per CDR3 protein, called by TCRdb with MiXCR from the 5' RACE reads. The sample has hundreds of thousands of distinct CDR3 sequences; about half are singletons.

The chain has TRBV4-3 and TRBJ2-3; 9 bases are a match to TRBD2. This sequence was found in a man older than 75 in good health. Sample: blood. DNA for the CDR3: TGCGCCAGCAGCCAAGATGCTAGCGGGACTAACACAGATACGCAGTATTTT. It translates to CASSQDASGTNTDTQYF.